This T cell receptor beta chain was observed in a study of blood T cell repertoires in COVID-19. At the level of the study: T cells, B-cell-depleted T cells, or PBMCs supplied cDNA or gDNA.

Germline CDR1 SEHNR, CDR2 FQNEAQ (reference sequence). Trimming left V 1 base short and J 5 bases short, with 6 bases between. This CDR3 is built from 13 residues. TCRdb's table, derived via immunoSEQ multiplex PCR, lists solely in-frame clones and lacks some. The sample holds about 21,000 clones, 89% seen once. Sequenced: peripheral blood. The sequence was obtained from a human donor with active COVID-19. The donor label of this sample is uncertain. The chain combines TRBV7-9 with TRBJ2-4, with D uncertain. CDR3 in DNA: TGTGCCAGCAGCTTAGGGCTGGAAAACATTCAGTACTTC. It specifies CASSLGLENIQYF.